This T cell receptor (beta chain) emerged from a study of T-cell memory formation after mild COVID-19. This clonotype was found once. CDR1 is ENHRY, CDR2 SYGVKD, per germline. The CDR3 contains 15 residues. V dropped 6 bases and J dropped 0 bases, with 12 bases sitting between them. From the 5' RACE reads, TCRdb called clonotypes with MiXCR, one entry per CDR3 protein. The repertoire holds 55,000 to 65,000 distinct CDR3 sequences, with roughly 9.5% as singletons. The sequence derives from a man in his late teens or twenties who had mild COVID-19 (a few samples of this study predate the infection). Cell type and time point are not known. Sequencing input: PBMCs or a T cell subset sorted from them (not recorded which). V is TRBV10-3 and J is TRBJ1-5, with D tentatively TRBD1 (5 bases). The DNA for the CDR3 is TGTGCCATCAGCCCGACAGCAAATAGCAATCAGCCCCAGCATTTT. Residues: CAISPTANSNQPQHF.